The text below deals with one TCR beta chain. Its antigen is as yet unknown. The V gene lost 0 bases and the J gene lost 9 bases, with 19 bases spanning the gap. The CDR3 has 16 amino acids. Germline V CDR1 and CDR2: SGDLS, YYNGEE. This sample is drawn from a study of blood T cells in healthy people across ages. The study's findings and limits: Fewer expanded clones and more diversity marked long-lived versus aged donors. Older age coincided with a roughly linear decline in TCR beta diversity per million T cells.

Alongside a J-beta primer mix, a sample-barcoded 5' primer served in a second PCR lasting roughly 7 to 12 cycles. TCRdb passed the 5' RACE reads through MiXCR, listing each CDR3 protein once. Of roughly 730,000 distinct CDR3 sequences in the sample, approximately 60% were seen once. The chain is built from TRBV9 and TRBJ2-1; D uncertain. The sequencing input was blood. This TCR came from a man aged 35-49 years in good health. The CDR3 DNA follows: TGTGCCAGCAGCGTAGGACTCAGCCTAGGATCGGGTGAGCAGTTCTTC. Encoded protein: CASSVGLSLGSGEQFF.